These 28 T cell receptor beta chains came from one sample sequenced in a study of T cell responses to AZD1222 COVID-19 vaccine. Assay: immunoSEQ multiplex PCR; the TCRdb copy retains only in-frame clones and omits some. Of roughly 180,000 clones in the sample, 90% to 95% were seen once. The sample here was peripheral blood, taken 28 days after the second AZD1222 dose. These receptors were collected from an adult who received the AZD1222 COVID-19 vaccine.

V and J are TRBV5-1 and TRBJ1-4; tentative D call: TRBD1 (6 bases). The germline gives CDR1 SGHRS, CDR2 YFSETQ. This CDR3 region has 16 residues. V was clipped by 1 base and J by 8 bases, with 18 bases between them. DNA for the CDR3: TGCGCCAGCAGCTTGCCACAGGGCACCGGAGGGGAAAAACTGTTTTTT. It encodes CASSLPQGTGGEKLFF. Full variable domain (missing parts from reference TRBV5-1 and TRBJ1-4): KAGVTQTPRYLIKTRGQQVTLSCSPISGHRSVSWYQQTPGQGLQFLFEYFSETQRNKGNFPGRFSGRQFSNSRSEMNVSTLELGDSALYLCASSLPQGTGGEKLFFGSGTQLSVL.

CDR3: CASRGGQGSVRDTQYF. The CDR3 DNA is TGTGCCAGTAGGGGGGGGCAGGGGAGTGTCAGAGATACGCAGTATTTT. The chain uses TRBV19 and TRBJ2-3; D perhaps matches TRBD2 (7 bases). The CDR3 has 16 amino acids. Germline lookup yields CDR1 LNHDA and CDR2 SQIVND (reference sequence). The V and J ends lost 6 bases and 5 bases respectively, with 21 bases between them.

The chain has TRBV14 and TRBJ2-5; 8 bases match TRBD1. This CDR3 has 15 residues. V lost 5 bases, J lost 5 bases, and 10 bases stayed unmatched. Germline values: CDR1 SGHDN, CDR2 FVKESK. CDR3 amino acids: CASSSLGQGRETQYF. Written as DNA, the CDR3 is TGTGCCAGCAGCTCGCTCGGACAGGGCAGGGAGACCCAGTACTTC.

V usage is TRBV14 and J usage is TRBJ1-2, with 7 bases identical to TRBD1. Trimming took 5 bases from V and 0 from J; bases not matched to a gene: 6. This CDR3 spans 15 amino acids. Germline values: CDR1 SGHDN, CDR2 FVKESK. The CDR3 is CASSSTGTANYGYTF. In DNA form, the CDR3 reads TGTGCCAGCAGCTCGACAGGGACGGCTAACTATGGCTACACCTTC.

The chain is built from TRBV19 and TRBJ2-5; TRBD2 agrees at 11 bases. Germline CDR1 and CDR2: LNHDA and SQIVND (reference sequence). The CDR3 loop spans 17 amino acids. V gave up 2 bases and J gave up 4 bases; unmatched junction bases: 9. The CDR3 protein is CASSILVAGGRRETQYF. The CDR3 DNA follows: TGTGCCAGTAGTATACTGGTAGCGGGAGGGCGGAGAGAGACCCAGTACTTC.

The J gene is TRBJ2-5, the V gene TRBV5-1; D is perhaps TRBD1 (5 bases). CDR1 SGHRS and CDR2 YFSETQ come from the germline V gene. V was shortened by 0 bases and J by 4 bases, with 16 bases between the two germline ends. The CDR3 has 16 amino acids. The CDR3 DNA sequence: TGCGCCAGCAGCTTGGAGGTCAGGGTAGTTCCAGAGACCCAGTACTTC. Its protein product is CASSLEVRVVPETQYF.

The chain has TRBV4-3 and TRBJ1-2; D unresolved. Per the germline V gene, CDR1 is LGHNA and CDR2 is YSLEER. CDR3 length equals 14 residues. V lost 0 bases, J lost 4 bases, and 9 bases lay in between. The CDR3 region has the DNA TGCGCCAGCAGCCAAGATGTCCGATCCTATGGCTACACCTTC. Its translation: CASSQDVRSYGYTF.

In this sample, this clone turned up once. The J gene is TRBJ2-7, the V gene TRBV19; maybe TRBD2 (6 bases). The CDR3 extends over 14 amino acids. The V end lost 4 bases, the J end lost 3 bases, and 13 bases lay between the germline ends. CDR1 is LNHDA, CDR2 SQIVND, per germline (reference sequence). The CDR3 here is CASSKMGGVYEQYF. In DNA, the CDR3 is TGTGCCAGTAGTAAGATGGGGGGAGTCTACGAGCAGTACTTC.

The chain has TRBV2 and TRBJ1-1, with D tentatively TRBD1 (6 bases). V gave up 4 bases and J gave up 2 bases, with 14 bases separating them. This CDR3 spans 15 amino acids. The germline CDR1 and CDR2 sequences are SNHLY and FYNNEI. This chain's CDR3 is CASSARGQSNTEAFF. CDR3 coding DNA: TGTGCCAGCAGTGCCCGGGGACAAAGTAACACTGAAGCTTTCTTT.

The chain couples TRBV18 to TRBJ1-2; TRBD1 agrees at 7 bases. Germline trimming cut 4 bases from V and 4 bases from J; bases unmatched to any gene: 12. Germline V gene sequence: CDR1 KGHSH, CDR2 LQKENI. The CDR3 length is 16 residues. The CDR3 sequence: CASSLMDRPPGYGYTF. CDR3 DNA: TGTGCCAGCTCACTGATGGACAGGCCTCCTGGCTATGGCTACACCTTC.

Only one count was recorded for this clone. The CDR3 region is CASSSTGTYTEAFF. CDR3 nucleotides: TGTGCCAGCAGCTCGACAGGGACTTACACTGAAGCTTTCTTT. The chain uses TRBV7-3 and TRBJ1-1; TRBD1 matches 7 bases. In germline, CDR1 is SGHTA, CDR2 FQGTGA. The CDR3 runs to 14 residues. J was trimmed by 3 bases and V by 4 bases; bases with no gene match: 5.

This chain connects TRBV19 to TRBJ2-7; 10 bases align to TRBD1. V dropped 4 bases and J dropped 6; count of bases not matched to a gene: 3. CDR3 length: 13 residues. The germline gives CDR1 LNHDA, CDR2 SQIVND (reference sequence). Here the CDR3 reads CASSRDRGSEQYF. The CDR3 DNA reads as TGTGCCAGTAGTAGGGACAGGGGATCCGAGCAGTACTTC.

The genes are TRBV6-1 and TRBJ2-3; D remains unclear. CDR3 size: 15 residues. CDR1 is MNHNS, CDR2 SASEGT, per germline. Trimming took 0 bases from V and 4 from J, leaving 11 bases between them. Written as DNA, the CDR3 is TGTGCCAGCAGTGAAGCTAGAGGAAGCCCAGATACGCAGTATTTT. Translated: CASSEARGSPDTQYF.

Written as DNA, the CDR3 is TGTGCCAGCAGACATCCGGGACAGGAAACTATAAATTCACCCCTCCACTTT. It encodes CASRHPGQETINSPLHF. The gene calls are TRBV5-5 and TRBJ1-6, with 8 bases fitting TRBD1. In germline, CDR1 is SGHKS, CDR2 YYEKEE (reference sequence). The V gene end was trimmed by 5 bases and the J gene end by 7 bases; junction bases not matched to a gene: 14. There are 17 residues in the CDR3.

This clone has more than one count but fewer than ten. J is TRBJ2-7 and V is TRBV28; 7 bases map to TRBD2. In germline, CDR1 is MDHEN, CDR2 SYDVKM. V trimming: 5 bases; J trimming: 11 bases; junction bases outside the gene matches: 6. This CDR3 contains 11 residues. The CDR3 bases are TGTGCCAGCAGTCCGGGACTATTGAAGTACTTC. It codes for CASSPGLLKYF.

This chain connects TRBV19 to TRBJ2-7, with D uncertain. The CDR3 runs to 13 residues. CDR1 is LNHDA and CDR2 is SQIVND in the germline V gene (reference sequence). Trimming left V 5 bases short and J 4 bases short, with 12 bases between. The CDR3 loop reads CASSAAGYYEQYF. The CDR3 nucleotides are TGTGCCAGTAGTGCCGCCGGTTATTACGAGCAGTACTTC.

The V call is TRBV4-1, the J call TRBJ2-2; D is uncertain. V gave up 1 base and J gave up 5 bases, with 23 bases separating them. This CDR3 spans 19 amino acids. Germline CDR1 is MGHRA and CDR2 is YSYEKL. The CDR3 region is CASSQGMYSAPDFTGELFF. CDR3 DNA sequence: TGCGCCAGCAGCCAAGGGATGTACAGCGCCCCGGATTTTACCGGGGAGCTGTTTTTT.

This chain joins TRBV19 and TRBJ2-2; no reliable D call. The germline V and J ends were trimmed by 3 bases and 0 bases, with 8 bases remaining between them. The CDR3 extends over 15 amino acids. Germline values: CDR1 LNHDA, CDR2 SQIVND (reference sequence). CDR3 in amino acids: CASSIEGSNTGELFF. In nucleotides, the CDR3 is TGTGCCAGTAGTATTGAAGGGTCGAACACCGGGGAGCTGTTTTTT. The full variable domain, rest sourced from reference TRBV19 and TRBJ2-2, is DGGITQSPKYLFRKEGQNVTLSCEQNLNHDAMYWYRQDPGQGLRLIYYSQIVNDFQKGDIAEGYSVSREKKESFPLTVTSAQKNPTAFYLCASSIEGSNTGELFFGEGSRLTVL.

The chain employs TRBV19 and TRBJ2-3; the D gene is possibly TRBD2 (5 bases). This CDR3 has 14 residues. CDR1 and CDR2 (germline): LNHDA, SQIVND (reference sequence). V gave up 5 bases and J gave up 0 bases, with 9 bases separating them. The chain's CDR3 is CASSARTSTDTQYF. As DNA, the CDR3 is TGTGCCAGTAGTGCAAGGACTAGCACAGATACGCAGTATTTT.

J is TRBJ2-7 and V is TRBV3-1 (or the pseudogene TRBV3-2); the D gene is possibly TRBD2 (7 bases). Trimming left V 0 bases short and J 3 bases short, with 21 bases between. The CDR3 has 18 residues. CDR1 and CDR2 from the germline V gene are LGHDT and YNNKEL (reference sequence). The chain's CDR3 is CASSQDPVVAGARYEQYF. The CDR3 DNA follows: TGTGCCAGCAGCCAAGATCCGGTTGTTGCGGGGGCGCGCTACGAGCAGTACTTC.

The genes are TRBV7-9 and TRBJ2-5; TRBD2 matches 7 bases. Germline V gene data show CDR1 as SEHNR and CDR2 as FQNEAQ (reference sequence). The length of the CDR3 is 18 residues. Trimming at V came to 0 bases and at J to 5 bases, leaving 15 bases not matched to a gene. CDR3: CASSLALIRSGGSETQYF. The CDR3 DNA sequence: TGTGCCAGCAGCTTAGCCTTGATTAGGTCCGGGGGGAGTGAGACCCAGTACTTC.

The gene calls are TRBV10-3 and TRBJ1-1, with 8 bases aligning to TRBD1. Trimming cost V 8 bases and J 0 bases; bases outside gene matches: 2. Per the germline V gene, CDR1 is ENHRY and CDR2 is SYGVKD. CDR3 length equals 13 residues. This chain's CDR3 is CAIDRGMNTEAFF. In nucleotides, the CDR3 is TGTGCCATCGACAGGGGTATGAACACTGAAGCTTTCTTT.

The genes are TRBV25-1 and TRBJ1-2; a weak D match, TRBD1 (5 bases). Trimming removed 4 bases at V and 8 bases at J, with 11 bases between. Per germline, CDR1 MGHDK and CDR2 SYGVNS. CDR3 size: 12 residues. The DNA for the CDR3 is TGTGCCAGCAGTGTGGGGGGTTGGGGCTACACCTTC. Translation gives CASSVGGWGYTF.

This rearrangement joins TRBV5-5 to TRBJ2-7, with D hard to call. The CDR3 loop spans 12 amino acids. Trimming cost V 0 bases and J 5 bases, with 6 bases left between them. Germline CDR1 reads SGHKS; CDR2 reads YYEKEE (reference sequence). The CDR3 spells CASSLGVNEQYF. In nucleotides, the CDR3 is TGTGCCAGCAGCTTGGGAGTTAACGAGCAGTACTTC.

The rearrangement uses TRBV7-9 and TRBJ1-4; no definite D call. Trimming stripped 4 bases from V and 9 bases from J, with 6 bases between. Germline loops: CDR1 SEHNR, CDR2 FQNEAQ (reference sequence). The CDR3 spans 11 residues. The CDR3 DNA is TGTGCCAGCAGCTCTGGACAAAAACTGTTTTTT. Amino acid sequence: CASSSGQKLFF.

The V gene is TRBV7-9, the J gene TRBJ1-1; possible D gene TRBD1, 5 bases. The CDR3 runs to 14 residues. Germline loops: CDR1 SEHNR, CDR2 FQNEAQ (reference sequence). V lost 5 bases, J lost 0 bases, and 10 bases lay in between. The DNA for the CDR3 is TGTGCCAGCAGCGGCCGGGGCCTGAACACTGAAGCTTTCTTT. This codes for CASSGRGLNTEAFF.

The V gene is TRBV5-1, the J gene TRBJ2-4; 7 bases are a match to TRBD1. This CDR3 is 15 amino acids long. With 0 bases clipped from V and 1 base from J, the junction kept 1 base outside the gene matches. CDR1 is SGHRS, CDR2 YFSETQ, per germline. The CDR3 sequence is CASSLARGAKNIQYF. CDR3 coding DNA: TGCGCCAGCAGCTTGGCCAGGGGGGCCAAAAACATTCAGTACTTC.

Only one count was recorded for this clone. The V call is TRBV5-1, the J call TRBJ1-4; D ambiguous. Germline CDR1 and CDR2: SGHRS and YFSETQ. V dropped 4 bases and J dropped 12 bases, with 13 bases sitting between them. There are 12 residues in the CDR3. CDR3 nucleotide sequence: TGCGCCAGCAGCCCCTATGGGTTCCAACTGTTTTTT. Translation: CASSPYGFQLFF.